These T cell receptor beta chains were read from a single sample in a study of T cells after yellow fever vaccination. TCRdb re-derived calls from the 5' RACE reads in MiXCR, one entry per CDR3 protein. The top ten hold 15% of the sample, which has about 400,000 distinct CDR3 sequences, 6% to 8% seen once. Sequencing used PBMCs, obtained 5 days after the yellow fever booster vaccination. The source is a man in his thirties or forties who received the YFV17D yellow fever vaccine. Each CDR3 is given with its conserved first and last residue. A D gene is named only where the DNA matches it firmly. Size values are once, few and many counts, or a class for expanded clones, and some rows have none.

abundance | j_gene | v_gene | d_gene | len | CDR3aa | CDR3nt
. | TRBJ2-5 | TRBV29-1 | . | 11 | CSVGSGATQYF | TGCAGCGTCGGGTCAGGGGCTACCCAGTACTTC
. | TRBJ2-1 | TRBV20-1 | . | 14 | CSARARVTAPEQFF | TGCAGTGCTAGAGCTCGTGTTACCGCGCCGGAGCAGTTCTTC
. | TRBJ2-7 | TRBV20-1 | . | 12 | CSATPVVYEQYF | TGCAGTGCCACGCCGGTCGTCTACGAGCAGTACTTC
many | TRBJ2-2 | TRBV5-1 | . | 14 | CASSPGLGPGELFF | TGCGCCAGCAGCCCGGGCCTGGGCCCCGGGGAGCTGTTTTTT
. | TRBJ2-3 | TRBV10-3 | TRBD2 | 14 | CAISREPSTDTQYF | TGTGCCATCTCGCGGGAGCCTAGCACAGATACGCAGTATTTT
. | TRBJ2-7 | TRBV10-2 | . | 16 | CASSEAGRTTPYEQYF | TGCGCCAGCAGTGAGGCAGGGAGAACAACTCCCTACGAGCAGTACTTC
many | TRBJ2-3 | TRBV5-1 | . | 16 | CASSLRVEARPDTQYF | TGCGCCAGCAGCTTGCGGGTCGAAGCTCGGCCAGATACGCAGTATTTT
few | TRBJ2-1 | TRBV6-5 | TRBD1 | 17 | CASSYSSQGASYNEQFF | TGTGCCAGCAGTTACTCGTCACAGGGGGCTTCCTACAATGAGCAGTTCTTC
few | TRBJ2-5 | TRBV12-3/TRBV12-4 | . | 13 | CASSPGSRETQYF | TGTGCCAGCAGTCCGGGGTCTCGTGAGACCCAGTACTTC
many | TRBJ2-5 | TRBV4-2 | . | 15 | CASSQDWGSRETQYF | TGTGCCAGCAGCCAAGATTGGGGATCCCGGGAGACCCAGTACTTC
many | TRBJ2-1 | TRBV5-1 | . | 14 | CASTEGGLDNEQFF | TGCGCCAGCACCGAGGGGGGCCTTGACAATGAGCAGTTCTTC
. | TRBJ2-1 | TRBV10-3 | . | 14 | CAISESGDYNEQFF | TGTGCCATCAGTGAGTCGGGGGATTACAATGAGCAGTTCTTC
few | TRBJ2-1 | TRBV9 | TRBD2 | 17 | CASSVQPVAGASGEQFF | TGTGCCAGCAGCGTGCAACCTGTAGCGGGAGCGTCAGGTGAGCAGTTCTTC
. | TRBJ2-7 | TRBV24-1 | . | 14 | CATSRDSTLDEQYF | TGTGCCACCAGTAGGGACTCTACCTTGGACGAGCAGTACTTC
many | TRBJ1-3 | TRBV12-3/TRBV12-4 | . | 13 | CASSLYGENTIYF | TGTGCCAGCAGTTTGTACGGGGAAAACACCATATATTTT
. | TRBJ2-4 | TRBV28 | TRBD1 | 13 | CASSWDRVNIQYF | TGTGCCAGCAGTTGGGACAGGGTAAACATTCAGTACTTC
. | TRBJ2-2 | TRBV7-9 | TRBD2 | 17 | CASSVWAGGRLTGELFF | TGTGCCAGCAGCGTTTGGGCCGGCGGGAGACTCACCGGGGAGCTGTTTTTT
. | TRBJ1-5 | TRBV19 | . | 13 | CASSQVEGQPQHF | TGTGCCAGTTCCCAGGTTGAGGGTCAGCCCCAGCATTTT
many | TRBJ1-1 | TRBV9 | . | 12 | CASSVVDTEAFF | TGTGCCAGCAGCGTAGTAGACACTGAAGCTTTCTTT
many | TRBJ1-4 | TRBV20-1 | TRBD1 | 15 | CSAASRQGLREKLFF | TGCAGTGCCGCCTCAAGACAGGGCCTCCGTGAAAAACTGTTTTTT
few | TRBJ1-5 | TRBV12-3/TRBV12-4 | TRBD1 | 13 | CASSGTGDSPQHF | TGTGCCAGCAGTGGGACAGGGGATTCGCCCCAGCATTTT
few | TRBJ2-5 | TRBV20-1 | TRBD1 | 15 | CSAYPPAGGKETQYF | TGCAGTGCTTACCCCCCGGCAGGGGGTAAAGAGACCCAGTACTTC
few | TRBJ2-7 | TRBV29-1 | . | 11 | CSVRRSYEQYF | TGCAGCGTCCGCAGGTCCTACGAGCAGTACTTC
few | TRBJ2-7 | TRBV29-1 | TRBD2 | 18 | CSVVPGLAGGPPSYEQYF | TGCAGCGTAGTACCGGGACTAGCGGGAGGACCCCCAAGCTACGAGCAGTACTTC
few | TRBJ2-6 | TRBV4-3 | TRBD2 | 16 | CASSQEGRVGANVLTF | TGCGCCAGCAGCCAAGAAGGGAGGGTTGGGGCCAACGTCCTGACTTTC
few | TRBJ1-5 | TRBV7-2 | . | 13 | CASSLAGSQPQHF | TGTGCCAGCAGCTTAGCTGGTAGTCAGCCCCAGCATTTT
many | TRBJ2-5 | TRBV4-2 | . | 16 | CASSQGVQRGEETQYF | TGTGCCAGCAGCCAAGGCGTCCAAAGGGGGGAAGAGACCCAGTACTTC
few | TRBJ2-3 | TRBV7-3 | TRBD2 | 15 | CASSLQGGRADTQYF | TGTGCCAGCAGCCTTCAAGGCGGGAGGGCAGATACGCAGTATTTT
few | TRBJ2-3 | TRBV7-8 | TRBD1 | 19 | CASSSRDRVGVWGTDTQYF | TGTGCCAGCAGTTCCCGGGACAGGGTAGGAGTCTGGGGCACAGATACGCAGTATTTT
many | TRBJ2-1 | TRBV3-1 | . | 15 | CASSPQRIRSNEQFF | TGTGCCAGCAGCCCCCAGCGTATACGTTCCAATGAGCAGTTCTTC
many | TRBJ2-3 | TRBV20-1 | TRBD2 | 14 | CSARLAGEGDTQYF | TGCAGTGCTCGACTAGCGGGAGAAGGAGATACGCAGTATTTT
. | TRBJ1-1 | TRBV5-1 | . | 14 | CASQNTVENTEAFF | TGCGCCAGCCAGAATACGGTGGAAAACACTGAAGCTTTCTTT
many | TRBJ2-1 | TRBV7-3 | TRBD2 | 16 | CASSLRTSGSWNEQFF | TGTGCCAGCAGCTTAAGGACTAGCGGGAGTTGGAATGAGCAGTTCTTC
many | TRBJ2-7 | TRBV5-1 | TRBD1 | 15 | CASSIRDRGVYEQYF | TGCGCCAGCAGCATCCGGGACAGGGGTGTCTACGAGCAGTACTTC
. | TRBJ1-2 | TRBV29-1 | . | 10 | CSVEEGGYTF | TGCAGCGTTGAGGAAGGGGGCTACACCTTC
few | TRBJ2-2 | TRBV7-2 | TRBD1 | 16 | CASNEGQGRGTGELFF | TGTGCCAGCAACGAGGGACAGGGTCGAGGAACCGGGGAGCTGTTTTTT
. | TRBJ1-5 | TRBV5-6 | TRBD1 | 16 | CASSSIYRDRDQPQHF | TGTGCCAGCAGCTCGATATACCGGGACAGGGATCAGCCCCAGCATTTT
. | TRBJ1-1 | TRBV10-3 | . | 14 | CAISLGFGDTEAFF | TGTGCCATCAGTCTCGGCTTTGGTGACACTGAAGCTTTCTTT
. | TRBJ2-7 | TRBV10-3 | TRBD2 | 14 | CAISEGTTLNEQYF | TGTGCCATCAGTGAGGGGACTACTCTAAACGAGCAGTACTTC
few | TRBJ2-7 | TRBV19 | TRBD1 | 16 | CASSSRGRDRGYEQYF | TGTGCCAGTAGTTCCAGGGGCCGGGACAGGGGTTACGAGCAGTACTTC